This T cell receptor (beta chain) was profiled in a study of cytomegalovirus exposure and HLA in healthy donors. For the study at large: Out of 398 genotyped donors, around 80% belonged to the Caucasian-associated ancestry cluster.

The PCR made use of 60 Vbeta and 13 Jbeta primers. Profiling relied on immunoSEQ multiplex PCR, and the TCRdb table lists in-frame clones only, not all of them. The sample contains some 150,000 clones, roughly three quarters of which appear only once. Notes on this clone: Antigen specificity is unknown.

Study results and caveats: Highly shared sequence variants in one cluster were likely a sequencing artifact.

The clonotype was recovered from a woman aged 45 to 65 in good health and CMV-seronegative. The material sequenced was PBMCs.

CDR3: CASSFGGLTRGYTF. The CDR3 DNA reads TGTGCCAGCAGTTTCGGGGGGCTCACCCGCGGCTACACCTTC. The V call is TRBV27, the J call TRBJ1-2, with TRBD1 as a possible D gene (6 bases). V was shortened by 3 bases and J by 8 bases, with 16 bases between the two germline ends. The CDR3 extends over 14 amino acids. CDR1 MNHEY and CDR2 SMNVEV come from the germline V gene (reference sequence).